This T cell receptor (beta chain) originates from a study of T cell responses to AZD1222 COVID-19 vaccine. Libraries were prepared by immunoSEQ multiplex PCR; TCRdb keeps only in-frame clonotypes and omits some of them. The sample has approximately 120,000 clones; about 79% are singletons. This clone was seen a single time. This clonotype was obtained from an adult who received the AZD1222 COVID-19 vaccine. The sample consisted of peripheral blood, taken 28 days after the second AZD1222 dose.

The CDR3: CASSSRQTDTQYF. The DNA of the CDR3 is TGTGCCAGCAGTTCTCGACAGACAGATACGCAGTATTTT. The chain combines TRBV27 with TRBJ2-3; the D gene is possibly TRBD1 (5 bases). Germline-derived CDR1 and CDR2 are MNHEY and SMNVEV (reference sequence). Trimming shortened V by 4 bases and J by 3 bases, and 8 bases separated the two germline ends. The CDR3 is 13 residues long.